The clone carrying this T cell receptor (beta chain) was observed once. The V gene lost 3 bases and the J gene lost 1 base, with 9 bases spanning the gap. The germline V gene encodes CDR1 MNHEY and CDR2 SMNVEV (reference sequence). This CDR3 has 14 amino acids. The sample belongs to a study of blood T cell repertoires in COVID-19. In the study overall: Some COVID-19 samples were acute and others convalescent; all came from the United States, Italy and Spain. T cells, B-cell-depleted T cells, or PBMCs provided the cDNA or gDNA that served as material.

Original analysis: By means of reference gene primer amplification, nucleated cell counts were estimated. Sequencing was performed with immunoSEQ multiplex PCR; in TCRdb, only in-frame clones are kept and a portion is missing. The V and J calls and the clone size are those of that table, but D and trimming were determined from the DNA. The sample yields about 53,000 clones, about 80% seen once. This receptor was taken from a human donor in a cohort sampled during active COVID-19. The sample comprised peripheral blood. The genes are TRBV27 and TRBJ1-1; unclear D gene. The CDR3 is CASSFRAGNTEAFF. As DNA, the CDR3 is TGTGCCAGCAGTTTTCGCGCGGGGAACACTGAAGCTTTCTTT.